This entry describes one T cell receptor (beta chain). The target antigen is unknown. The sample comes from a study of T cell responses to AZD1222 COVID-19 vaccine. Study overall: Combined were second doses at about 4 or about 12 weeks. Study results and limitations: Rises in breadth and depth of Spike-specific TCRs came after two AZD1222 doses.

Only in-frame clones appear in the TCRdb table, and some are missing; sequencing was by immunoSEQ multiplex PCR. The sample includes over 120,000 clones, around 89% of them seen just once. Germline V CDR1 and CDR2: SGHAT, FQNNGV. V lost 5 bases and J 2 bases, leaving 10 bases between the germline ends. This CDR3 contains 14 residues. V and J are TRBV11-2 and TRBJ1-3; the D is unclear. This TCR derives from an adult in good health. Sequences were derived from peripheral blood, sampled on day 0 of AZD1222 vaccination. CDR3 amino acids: CASSASVTGNTIYF. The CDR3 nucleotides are TGTGCCAGCAGCGCATCAGTGACTGGAAACACCATATATTTT.